This T cell receptor (beta chain) derives from a study of blood T cell repertoires in COVID-19. Study information: T cells, B-cell-depleted T cells, or PBMCs provided the cDNA or gDNA that served as material.

Trimming took 6 bases from V and 11 from J; bases not matched to a gene: 4. The CDR3 has 10 residues. In germline, CDR1 is SQVTM, CDR2 ANQGSEA. Original processing notes: Amplification of reference gene primers provided the estimated nucleated cell counts. Some clones are missing from TCRdb's copy, which holds only in-frame ones; the method was immunoSEQ multiplex PCR. That table supplies the V and J calls and clone size; D and trimming were determined from the DNA. Seen here are 100,000 to 150,000 clones, over 55% observed once, and the top ten hold about 2.2%. The chain carries TRBV29-1 and TRBJ1-1, with TRBD1 matching over 9 bases. Source material: peripheral blood. The clonotype was recovered from a woman in her seventies with acute or convalescent COVID-19. The CDR3: CSVDRGRAFF. CDR3 in DNA: TGCAGCGTGGACAGGGGTAGGGCTTTCTTT.